The clone carrying this T cell receptor beta chain was detected only once. The length of the CDR3 is 14 residues. V was trimmed by 5 bases and J by 4 bases, leaving 12 bases between them. From germline, CDR1 is SNHLY and CDR2 FYNNEI. The data are from a study of PD-L1 blockade in urothelial cancer. About the research overall: About 90% of the roughly 29 patients were men who had bladder-origin urothelial cancer.

Profiled with immunoSEQ multiplex PCR; TCRdb holds only in-frame clones, not every one. The repertoire includes 29,000 or so clones, about four fifths of them detected once, and around 3.3% sits in the top ten. As to time point: peripheral blood 6 weeks after treatment start. Material: PBMCs, obtained around atezolizumab (anti-PD-L1) treatment. The chain uses TRBV2 and TRBJ2-1; D possibly corresponds to TRBD1 (6 bases). This receptor was taken from a man between 65 and 85 years old with urothelial cancer. CDR3 sequence: CASSNLGQYNEQFF. The CDR3 coding sequence is TGTGCCAGCAGTAACCTCGGACAGTACAATGAGCAGTTCTTC.